Shown below are 2 T cell receptor beta chains from a single sample sequenced in a study of cytomegalovirus exposure and HLA in healthy donors. Primers for the PCR totalled 60 Vbeta and 13 Jbeta. The data were produced by immunoSEQ multiplex PCR, yet TCRdb's version contains in-frame clones alone and is incomplete. The sample is made up of some 120,000 clones, and the top ten hold less than 2.5% of it. The sequenced material came from PBMCs. The source of these receptors is a woman aged 60-75 years in good health and CMV-seronegative.

This chain joins TRBV5-1 and TRBJ2-1, with 8 bases matching TRBD2. The CDR3 is made up of 15 amino acids. CDR1 and CDR2 from the germline V gene are SGHRS and YFSETQ. Losses at the gene ends were 4 bases for V and 7 bases for J; bases not matched to a gene: 10. In nucleotides, the CDR3 is TGCGCCAGCAGCCCGGGGACTAGTTTGTGGAATGAGCAGTTCTTC. Translated, it gives CASSPGTSLWNEQFF.

V usage is TRBV5-1 and J usage is TRBJ2-1; TRBD2 might be the D (6 bases). CDR1 is SGHRS and CDR2 is YFSETQ in the germline V gene. The CDR3 is 16 amino acids. The V end was cut by 4 bases, the J end by 1 base, with 15 bases between. CDR3 in amino acids: CASSPHGGVSYNEQFF. The CDR3 nucleotides read TGCGCCAGCAGCCCTCACGGGGGTGTTTCCTACAATGAGCAGTTCTTC.